This is a list of T cell receptor beta chains from one sample in a study of OX40 agonist ivuxolimab in advanced cancers. The data were produced by immunoSEQ multiplex PCR, yet TCRdb's version contains in-frame clones alone and is incomplete. The sample records about 25,000 clones, approximately 82% being singletons. The sample consisted of CD4+ or CD8+ T cells sorted from blood, taken in a trial of the OX40 agonist ivuxolimab. Every receptor here comes from an adult with an advanced solid tumor such as melanoma, head and neck, liver or kidney cancer. CDR3s include the opening cysteine and the closing phenylalanine or tryptophan. D genes are given only for firm matches. Only some rows state a clone size, as once, few, many or a class for expanded clones.

d_gene,v_gene,abundance,j_gene,CDR3nt,CDR3aa
.,TRBV19,.,TRBJ1-1,TGTGCCAGTACTTTAAGTTTTAGGGGCACTGAAGCTTTCTTT,CASTLSFRGTEAFF
.,TRBV10-3,.,TRBJ2-7,TGTGCCTCCAGAGTGGGGGCACACTACGAGCAGTACTTC,CASRVGAHYEQYF
TRBD2,TRBV9,.,TRBJ2-3,TGTGCCAGCAGCGTAGGAGGGACTAGGGATACGCAGTATTTT,CASSVGGTRDTQYF
.,TRBV13,.,TRBJ1-1,TGTGCCAGCAGCTTAGGGTTTTCTGAAGCTTTCTTT,CASSLGFSEAFF
TRBD1,TRBV28,few,TRBJ1-5,TGTGCCAGCAGTCCACGACAGGGTTGGGAGCCCCAGCATTTT,CASSPRQGWEPQHF
.,TRBV19,.,TRBJ2-1,TGTGCCAGTAGTATAGGGGTCCCCTCCTACAATGAGCAGTTCTTC,CASSIGVPSYNEQFF
.,TRBV7-9,.,TRBJ2-7,TGTGCCAGCAGCTTAGAGGACGGACAACGGGAGCAGTACTTC,CASSLEDGQREQYF
.,TRBV6-5,.,TRBJ1-5,TGTGCCAGCAGTTACTCGACCGGGGGGAACCAGCCCCAGCATTTT,CASSYSTGGNQPQHF
.,TRBV27,.,TRBJ1-1,TGTGCCAGCAGTTTAGCTCCGTCGCCCATCGGGGAAGCTTTCTTT,CASSLAPSPIGEAFF
.,TRBV19,.,TRBJ2-1,TGTGCCAGTAGTATACAGGGGACTATGTACAATGAGCAGTTCTTC,CASSIQGTMYNEQFF
.,TRBV14,.,TRBJ2-3,TGTGCCAGCAGCCAAGATCCGTACAGCACAGATACGCAGTATTTT,CASSQDPYSTDTQYF
.,TRBV5-6,.,TRBJ1-2,TGTGCCAGCAGCTCAACCCCCGCGCCAAATTACGATGGCTACACCTTC,CASSSTPAPNYDGYTF
TRBD1,TRBV28,.,TRBJ1-5,TGTGCCACCAGACCGGGGTGGGACAGGGGGGAAAATCAGCCCCAGCATTTT,CATRPGWDRGENQPQHF
.,TRBV7-6,.,TRBJ2-1,TGTGCCAGCAGCCGGACACGGGAATACAATGAGCAGTTCTTC,CASSRTREYNEQFF
.,TRBV6-6,.,TRBJ2-7,TGTGCCAGCAGTTACACGGGCAGCTCCTACGAGCAGTACTTC,CASSYTGSSYEQYF
TRBD1,TRBV19,medium-sized,TRBJ1-2,TGTGCCAGTAGTATGGGGACAGGGGCTGGCTACACCTTC,CASSMGTGAGYTF
TRBD1,TRBV10-2,.,TRBJ1-1,TGCGCCAGCGACCAGGGACAGGCGGGCACTGAAGCTTTCTTT,CASDQGQAGTEAFF